This TCR beta chain was sequenced for a study of blood T cell repertoires in COVID-19. Overall study: Material from acute and convalescent COVID-19 was sourced from the United States, Italy and Spain.

The CDR3 sequence is 16 residues long. Germline V gene lookup returns CDR1 SGHRS and CDR2 YFSETQ. V lost 0 bases to trimming and J lost 2 bases, with 11 bases between them. The protocol was immunoSEQ multiplex PCR, while the TCRdb copy is restricted to in-frame clones and leaves out a portion. The sample comprises about 140,000 clones, roughly 79% of which are singletons, and about 7.5% rests with the top ten. Specimen: peripheral blood. This TCR came from a human donor in a cohort sampled during active COVID-19. The V and J genes are TRBV5-1 and TRBJ2-2, with D perhaps TRBD1 (6 bases). CDR3 region: CASSLAGQSNTGELFF. The CDR3 DNA is TGCGCCAGCAGCTTGGCTGGACAGAGTAACACCGGGGAGCTGTTTTTT.